What follows are 18 T cell receptor beta chains derived from one specimen sequenced in a study of T cells expressing NK-cell markers (dated by TCRdb to 2020 to 2021). The protocol used for the library was 5' RACE. The listed sequencing device is Illumina HiSeq 2000. TCRdb reprocessed the reads; each CDR3 protein sequence makes one entry, and DNA is unavailable. In this sample's table one finds 350,000 to 500,000 distinct CDR3 sequences. Clones ranked in the top ten supply under 7.5% of the sample. Sequenced material: blood T cells: a sorted CD56 or NKG2C T cell subset, CD4+ or CD8+ T cells, or bulk PBMC T cells (not recorded which). These receptors were taken from a woman between 18 and 70 years old in good health.

The rearrangement links TRBV20-1 to TRBJ2-7; TCRdb returns TRBD2, unconfirmable since there is no DNA. This CDR3 is 13 amino acids long. CDR1 is DFQATT and CDR2 is SNEGSKA in the germline V gene (reference sequence). The CDR3: CSAPGLVGVEQYF.

The V gene is TRBV4-3, the J gene TRBJ2-1. Germline V gene data show CDR1 as LGHNA and CDR2 as YSLEER. This CDR3 is built from 15 residues. This chain's CDR3 is CASSQDRVALNEQFF.

The chain couples TRBV10-3 to TRBJ2-3; TCRdb names TRBD2, which stays unverified in the absence of DNA. The CDR3 is 13 amino acids. CDR1 ENHRY and CDR2 SYGVKD come from the germline V gene. CDR3 region: CAINEREDDTQYF.

The rearrangement joins TRBV6-1 to TRBJ1-6; TCRdb selects TRBD1, and the lack of DNA leaves this call unchecked. CDR3 length: 14 amino acids. CDR1 MNHNS and CDR2 SASEGT come from the germline V gene. Here the CDR3 reads CASSWTGANSPLHF.

This rearrangement joins TRBV12-3 or TRBV12-4 to TRBJ2-1; TCRdb lists TRBD2, though no DNA is available to test this call. CDR3 size: 15 residues. The CDR3 region is CASSLWEIGRNEQFF.

CDR3 residues: CASSLVSGGLNTEAFF. V and J are TRBV12-3 or TRBV12-4 and TRBJ1-1; no DNA is available, so the TRBD1 call from TCRdb remains unchecked. The length of the CDR3 is 16 residues.

The chain is built from TRBV7-2 and TRBJ2-2; absent DNA, TCRdb's TRBD2 call cannot be checked. The CDR3 sequence is 16 residues long. The germline CDR1 and CDR2 sequences are SGHTA and FQGNSA. Here the CDR3 reads CASSSLAGGFTGELFF.

V and J are TRBV28 and TRBJ2-3; with no DNA, the TCRdb D assignment of TRBD2 cannot be verified. CDR1 and CDR2 from the germline V gene are MDHEN and SYDVKM. The CDR3 has 14 amino acids. The chain's CDR3 is CASGSGLFTDTQYF.

The chain joins TRBV20-1 to TRBJ1-6; there is no DNA to check the TCRdb D call of TRBD1. Germline V CDR1 and CDR2: DFQATT, SNEGSKA (reference sequence). This CDR3 is 14 amino acids long. CDR3 residues: CSASPGDYNSPLHF.

The CDR3 loop is CATSRARGAADYNEQFF. The chain is built from TRBV15 and TRBJ2-1; TCRdb reports TRBD1, a call that lacks DNA to check it against. The CDR3 contains 17 residues. The germline gives CDR1 LNHNV, CDR2 YYDKDF (reference sequence).

The chain has TRBV20-1 and TRBJ1-2. Germline-derived CDR1 and CDR2 are DFQATT and SNEGSKA (reference sequence). This CDR3 region has 12 residues. The CDR3 here is CSAGGDGLPLTF.

The chain recombines TRBV12-3 or TRBV12-4 with TRBJ1-1; TCRdb designates TRBD1, a call that cannot be tested without DNA. This CDR3 contains 14 residues. This CDR3 is CASSRGGALSEAFF.

This rearrangement joins TRBV5-4 to TRBJ1-2; TCRdb indicates TRBD1, and absent DNA this call remains unverified. There are 16 residues in the CDR3. The germline V gene encodes CDR1 SGHNT and CDR2 YYREEE (reference sequence). This CDR3 reads CASSLGRRGSAYGYTF. Filled out from reference TRBV5-4 and TRBJ1-2, the complete variable domain reads ETGVTQSPTHLIKTRGQQVTLRCSSQSGHNTVSWYQQALGQGPQFIFQYYREEENGRGNFPPRFSGLQFPNYSSELNVNALELDDSALYLCASSLGRRGSAYGYTFGSGTRLTVV.

V gene TRBV5-6 combines with J gene TRBJ2-5. The germline V gene has CDR1 SGHDT and CDR2 YYEEEE. This CDR3 has 13 amino acids. This CDR3 is CASSLGRAETQYF.

The V call is TRBV20-1, the J call TRBJ2-1. The length of the CDR3 is 13 residues. Per germline, CDR1 DFQATT and CDR2 SNEGSKA (reference sequence). Here the CDR3 reads CSARGWLTNEQFF.

This chain connects TRBV6-1 to TRBJ2-5; the TCRdb D gene call, TRBD2, has no DNA to confirm it. CDR3 length equals 14 residues. From germline, CDR1 is MNHNS and CDR2 SASEGT. The CDR3 sequence is CASSRDGRQETQYF.

This chain uses TRBV19 with TRBJ1-1; the D call from TCRdb, TRBD1, cannot be confirmed without DNA. Germline V gene data show CDR1 as LNHDA and CDR2 as SQIVND (reference sequence). This CDR3 contains 14 residues. This CDR3 reads CASSWDISNTEAFF.

The chain has TRBV9 and TRBJ2-3; TCRdb gives TRBD2 as the D gene, but with no DNA this cannot be confirmed. This CDR3 region has 16 residues. Germline CDR1 SGDLS, CDR2 YYNGEE. The CDR3 sequence: CASSVVTSGNEDTQYF.